These 27 T cell receptor beta chains were all obtained from the same sample, sequenced in a study of Ad26.COV2.S vaccination and SARS-CoV-2 variants. The data were produced by immunoSEQ multiplex PCR, yet TCRdb's version contains in-frame clones alone and is incomplete. The repertoire has more than 300,000 clones, roughly 89% of them found once; the top ten carry approximately 5%. The treatment: around 19 received Ad26.COV2.S at low or high dose, single or two shots; five or six received placebo; per-sample allocation not given. The investigators took samples on day 63 after the first vaccine or placebo injection. Specimen: peripheral blood, collected in a trial of Ad26.COV2.S vaccine versus placebo. The receptors shown here come from a person between 18 and 59 years old who received the Ad26.COV2.S COVID-19 vaccine or a placebo.

This clone was observed a single time. The rearrangement joins TRBV6-5 to TRBJ1-5; D might be TRBD1 (5 bases). Germline V lookup: CDR1 MNHEY, CDR2 SVGAGI. V lost 6 bases and J lost 6, with 15 bases in between. The CDR3 runs to 14 residues. CDR3 DNA sequence: TGTGCCAGCAGGCCTCCAGGGATTCTTCAGCCCCAGCATTTT. Protein product: CASRPPGILQPQHF.

The rearrangement uses TRBV19 and TRBJ2-1, with D perhaps assigned TRBD1 or TRBD2 (5 bases each). V was shortened by 7 bases and J by 0 bases, with 7 bases between the two germline ends. This CDR3 has 13 residues. The V gene's germline CDR1 is LNHDA and CDR2 SQIVND (reference sequence). CDR3 sequence: CASTGTSYNEQFF. DNA for the CDR3: TGTGCCAGTACAGGGACCTCCTACAATGAGCAGTTCTTC.

The chain recombines TRBV27 with TRBJ2-3, with D hard to call. This CDR3 contains 13 residues. The germline CDR1 and CDR2 sequences are MNHEY and SMNVEV (reference sequence). Trimming cost V 6 bases and J 0 bases, with 7 bases left between them. As DNA, the CDR3 is TGTGCCAGCAGGAAAGATAGCACAGATACGCAGTATTTT. Translated, it gives CASRKDSTDTQYF.

The CDR3 region is CASSLPQVSYNEQFF. CDR3 nucleotides: TGTGCCAGCAGTTTACCACAGGTCTCCTACAATGAGCAGTTCTTC. This sequence joins TRBV28 and TRBJ2-1, with D possibly matching TRBD1 (5 bases). The CDR3 loop spans 15 amino acids. From germline, CDR1 is MDHEN and CDR2 SYDVKM. Trimming removed 2 bases from V and 0 bases from J, with 8 bases in between.

This chain joins TRBV29-1 and TRBJ1-2, with TRBD1 identical over 9 bases. The germline V gene encodes CDR1 SQVTM and CDR2 ANQGSEA. The CDR3 length is 12 residues. Trimming took 4 bases from V and 8 from J; bases not matched to a gene: 5. CDR3: CSVADRGQGYTF. CDR3 nucleotides: TGCAGCGTTGCGGACAGGGGTCAAGGCTACACCTTC. Complete variable domain (other parts from reference TRBV29-1 and TRBJ1-2): SAVISQKPSRDICQRGTSLTIQCQVDSQVTMMFWYRQQPGQSLTLIATANQGSEATYESGFVIDKFPISRPNLTFSTLTVSNMSPEDSSIYLCSVADRGQGYTFGSGTRLTVV.

Only one count was recorded for this clone. This chain links TRBV30 with TRBJ2-7; D is undetermined. The V end was cut by 5 bases, the J end by 2 bases, with 13 bases between. The CDR3 has 13 amino acids. Germline CDR1 is GTSNPN and CDR2 is SVGIG (reference sequence). DNA of the CDR3: TGTGCCTGGGGGCAATTAGGACCCTACGAGCAGTACTTC. This codes for CAWGQLGPYEQYF.

The chain employs TRBV10-3 and TRBJ2-1; TRBD2 matches at 15 bases. CDR3 length equals 17 residues. Germline trimming cut 8 bases from V and 10 bases from J; bases unmatched to any gene: 15. The germline CDR1 and CDR2 sequences are ENHRY and SYGVKD. CDR3 DNA: TGTGCCATCCGCACCCACGGACTAGCGGGAGGGCCAGACGAGCAGTTCTTC. It is translated as CAIRTHGLAGGPDEQFF.

V is TRBV5-1 and J is TRBJ2-7, with 7 bases identical to TRBD1. Germline CDR1 reads SGHRS; CDR2 reads YFSETQ. This CDR3 has 15 amino acids. The J segment lost 0 bases and the V segment lost 2 bases, leaving 5 bases of the junction unmatched. The CDR3 sequence is CASSLDRVASYEQYF. The CDR3 DNA follows: TGCGCCAGCAGCTTAGACAGGGTCGCCTCCTACGAGCAGTACTTC.

The chain's CDR3 is CASSAPSGGTNTGELFF. The CDR3 bases are TGTGCCAGCAGCGCCCCTAGCGGGGGGACGAACACCGGGGAGCTGTTTTTT. The J gene is TRBJ2-2, the V gene TRBV7-3, with TRBD2 matching over 11 bases. The CDR3 runs to 17 residues. With V trimmed by 5 bases and J by 0 bases, 5 bases remained unmatched. The germline V gene has CDR1 SGHTA and CDR2 FQGTGA.

V is TRBV7-9 and J is TRBJ2-1, with 9 bases matching TRBD2. V gave up 3 bases and J gave up 6 bases; unmatched junction bases: 12. Looked up from germline, CDR1 is SEHNR and CDR2 is FQNEAQ (reference sequence). This CDR3 comprises 17 residues. CDR3 in amino acids: CASSFPTSGDPFNEQFF. The CDR3 region has the DNA TGTGCCAGCAGCTTCCCGACTAGCGGAGACCCTTTCAATGAGCAGTTCTTC.

The chain employs TRBV5-5 and TRBJ1-6; D not certain. There are 14 residues in the CDR3. V was trimmed by 1 base and J by 4 bases, leaving 6 bases between them. The germline V gene has CDR1 SGHKS and CDR2 YYEKEE (reference sequence). CDR3 DNA: TGTGCCAGCAGCTTGCGGGAGTATAATTCACCCCTCCACTTT. Its translation: CASSLREYNSPLHF.

The gene calls are TRBV14 and TRBJ2-7; 10 bases map to TRBD1. With V trimmed by 2 bases and J by 3 bases, 4 bases remained unmatched. Germline V gene lookup returns CDR1 SGHDN and CDR2 FVKESK. This CDR3 spans 15 amino acids. CDR3 protein: CASSQPGTGVYEQYF. CDR3 nucleotide sequence: TGTGCCAGCAGCCAACCCGGGACAGGGGTCTACGAGCAGTACTTC.

V and J are TRBV5-4 and TRBJ1-1, with D perhaps matching TRBD1 (6 bases). Germline CDR1 reads SGHNT; CDR2 reads YYREEE (reference sequence). The CDR3 has 14 residues. The V end lost 2 bases, the J end lost 3 bases, and 11 bases lay between the germline ends. The CDR3 loop is CASSFKGGYTEAFF. Here the CDR3 DNA reads TGTGCCAGCAGCTTTAAGGGGGGGTACACTGAAGCTTTCTTT. Using reference TRBV5-4 and TRBJ1-1 for the parts outside the CDR3, the full variable domain is ETGVTQSPTHLIKTRGQQVTLRCSSQSGHNTVSWYQQALGQGPQFIFQYYREEENGRGNFPPRFSGLQFPNYSSELNVNALELDDSALYLCASSFKGGYTEAFFGQGTRLTVV.

The chain recombines TRBV27 with TRBJ1-1, with 8 nucleotides matching TRBD1. CDR1 and CDR2 from the germline V gene are MNHEY and SMNVEV (reference sequence). Trimming took 5 bases from V and 7 from J; bases not matched to a gene: 9. CDR3 size: 14 residues. CDR3 coding DNA: TGTGCCAGCAGTGAACACCAGACAGGGGTTGAAGCTTTCTTT. Translating gives CASSEHQTGVEAFF.

This chain joins TRBV3-1 (or the pseudogene TRBV3-2) and TRBJ1-5; D perhaps matches TRBD1 (6 bases). CDR3 length: 14 residues. Germline assignment: CDR1 LGHDT and CDR2 YNNKEL (reference sequence). Trimming shortened V by 4 bases and J by 3 bases, and 10 bases separated the two germline ends. The CDR3 coding sequence is TGTGCCAGCAGCCTTACAGGGAACAATCAGCCCCAGCATTTT. It yields the protein CASSLTGNNQPQHF.

This chain uses TRBV5-6 with TRBJ1-1; no clear D. The V end lost 1 base, the J end lost 7 bases, and 11 bases lay between the germline ends. Germline V CDR1 and CDR2: SGHDT, YYEEEE. The CDR3 covers 13 residues. CDR3 nucleotide sequence: TGTGCCAGCAGCTTGTTTGGGAGATATGAAGCTTTCTTT. It codes for CASSLFGRYEAFF.

This chain joins TRBV9 and TRBJ2-1; TRBD1 or TRBD2 may be the D gene (6 bases each). With 2 bases removed from V and 0 bases from J, the gap between germline ends came to 9 bases. This CDR3 comprises 15 residues. CDR1 and CDR2 (germline): SGDLS, YYNGEE. CDR3 sequence: CASSVEGDSYNEQFF. The CDR3 DNA sequence: TGTGCCAGCAGCGTGGAGGGGGACTCCTACAATGAGCAGTTCTTC.

The chain employs TRBV6-5 and TRBJ2-5, with 8 bases that match TRBD1. CDR1 and CDR2 (germline): MNHEY, SVGAGI. This CDR3 comprises 14 residues. With V trimmed by 6 bases and J by 2 bases, 5 bases remained unmatched. CDR3 coding DNA: TGTGCCAGCAGCGCCGACAGGGGACAAGAGACCCAGTACTTC. It specifies CASSADRGQETQYF.

The rearrangement links TRBV7-9 to TRBJ1-1; weak D call: TRBD1 (5 bases). This CDR3 is built from 15 residues. The germline V and J ends were trimmed by 4 bases and 0 bases, with 12 bases remaining between them. The V gene's germline CDR1 is SEHNR and CDR2 FQNEAQ (reference sequence). The CDR3 is CASSSSTDLNTEAFF. CDR3 sequence (DNA): TGTGCCAGCAGCTCATCGACAGACCTGAACACTGAAGCTTTCTTT.

This clone appeared a few times. V gene TRBV19 combines with J gene TRBJ1-5; D not certain. V lost 1 base and J 5 bases, leaving 6 bases between the germline ends. CDR3 length equals 13 residues. Germline CDR1 and CDR2: LNHDA and SQIVND (reference sequence). This chain's CDR3 is CASSIALDQPQHF. CDR3 nucleotide sequence: TGTGCCAGTAGTATAGCACTAGATCAGCCCCAGCATTTT.

The gene calls are TRBV24-1 and TRBJ2-2, with 9 nucleotides matching TRBD2. The CDR3 loop spans 16 amino acids. Germline-derived CDR1 and CDR2 are KGHDR and SFDVKD. Trimming at V came to 2 bases and at J to 5 bases, leaving 5 bases not matched to a gene. CDR3 sequence reads: CATSDSLAGLTGELFF. In nucleotides, the CDR3 is TGTGCCACCAGTGATTCACTAGCGGGTCTTACCGGGGAGCTGTTTTTT.

The V gene is TRBV5-6, the J gene TRBJ1-1; no reliable D call. The length of the CDR3 is 14 residues. CDR1 is SGHDT, CDR2 YYEEEE, per germline. V lost 0 bases and J lost 0, with 6 bases in between. CDR3: CASSLVSVNTEAFF. CDR3 nucleotides: TGTGCCAGCAGCTTGGTGAGTGTGAACACTGAAGCTTTCTTT.

The table lists this clone with a count of one. V usage is TRBV2 and J usage is TRBJ2-3, with 11 positions matching TRBD2. The CDR3 has 17 amino acids. Germline CDR1 reads SNHLY; CDR2 reads FYNNEI. The V segment lost 5 bases and the J segment 4 bases; nucleotides outside the gene matches: 11. CDR3 nucleotides: TGTGCCAGCAGTCATATACTAGCGGGGGAGGGTCCAGATACGCAGTATTTT. It specifies CASSHILAGEGPDTQYF.

The J gene is TRBJ2-2, the V gene TRBV9; weak D call: TRBD1 (6 bases). Germline V gives CDR1 SGDLS, CDR2 YYNGEE. Between the trimmed V and J ends, which lost 0 bases and 5 bases, there was a span of 8 bases. The CDR3 consists of 14 residues. CDR3 in amino acids: CASSVVQGTGELFF. In DNA, the CDR3 is TGTGCCAGCAGCGTAGTCCAGGGGACCGGGGAGCTGTTTTTT.

The chain carries TRBV7-2 and TRBJ1-3; D remains unclear. The germline V and J ends were trimmed by 2 bases and 0 bases, with 11 bases remaining between them. The CDR3 loop spans 16 amino acids. Germline loops: CDR1 SGHTA, CDR2 FQGNSA. The CDR3 DNA reads as TGTGCCAGCAGCTTACAGCCATTAGACTCTGGAAACACCATATATTTT. Amino acids: CASSLQPLDSGNTIYF.

This chain joins TRBV16 and TRBJ1-1, with 7 bases that match TRBD1. Trimming cost V 3 bases and J 6 bases; bases outside gene matches: 7. Germline lookup yields CDR1 KGHSY and CDR2 FQNENV. The length of the CDR3 is 14 residues. The DNA for the CDR3 is TGTGCCAGCAGCCAGGGAAGGGGGCTCGCTGAAGCTTTCTTT. Protein: CASSQGRGLAEAFF.

CDR3 in DNA: TGTGCCAGCAGTCAGAATACGGGATACAATGAGCAGTTCTTC. It is translated as CASSQNTGYNEQFF. This rearrangement joins TRBV6-5 to TRBJ2-1, with TRBD2 as a possible D gene (5 bases). CDR1 and CDR2 from the germline V gene are MNHEY and SVGAGI. The CDR3 loop spans 14 amino acids. Trimming removed 5 bases at V and 4 bases at J, with 12 bases between.